These 30 T cell receptor beta chains share one sample of origin, sequenced in a study of T cells in Graves' hyperthyroidism and ophthalmopathy. RNA transcripts were the template for amplifying TCR beta CDR3 regions. With the HTBI primer set, the TCR CDR3 went through a first round of RT-PCR. MiXCR, applied by TCRdb to the multiplex PCR reads, yields one record per CDR3 protein. The top ten hold roughly a tenth of the sample, which has some 740,000 distinct CDR3 sequences, 14% seen once. The sequenced sample consisted of blood. The receptors originated from a woman under 30 with Graves' hyperthyroidism.

There are many counts of this clonotype. The J gene is TRBJ1-1, the V gene TRBV6-6; D remains ambiguous. V lost 2 bases and J lost 8, with 6 bases in between. The CDR3 is 11 residues long. From germline, CDR1 is MNHNY and CDR2 SVGAGI (reference sequence). CDR3 in amino acids: CASSYRSEAFF. The CDR3 bases are TGTGCCAGCAGTTACCGGAGCGAAGCTTTCTTT.

This clonotype was observed many times. This chain connects TRBV6-1 to TRBJ1-2, with 7 positions matching TRBD1. Germline V gene sequence: CDR1 MNHNS, CDR2 SASEGT. The V segment lost 6 bases and the J segment 4 bases; nucleotides outside the gene matches: 11. The CDR3 contains 15 residues. CDR3 in amino acids: CASRLLDRVGYGYTF. CDR3 bases: TGTGCCAGCAGGCTATTAGACAGGGTTGGCTATGGCTACACCTTC.

J is TRBJ2-2 and V is TRBV10-3, with 14 bases matching TRBD2. V trimming: 5 bases; J trimming: 1 base; junction bases outside the gene matches: 3. Germline V lookup: CDR1 ENHRY, CDR2 SYGVKD. The CDR3 extends over 17 amino acids. CDR3 DNA sequence: TGTGCCATCAGTTCCGGACTAGCGGGAGGGAACACCGGGGAGCTGTTTTTT. This translates into CAISSGLAGGNTGELFF.

The chain is built from TRBV6-2 or TRBV6-3 and TRBJ2-1; TRBD2 agrees at 16 bases. The V gene end was trimmed by 4 bases and the J gene end by 3 bases; junction bases not matched to a gene: 9. CDR1 and CDR2 (germline): MNHEY, SVGEGT. This CDR3 has 19 amino acids. The CDR3 spells CASSSSGTSGRAVYNEQFF. The CDR3 DNA follows: TGTGCCAGCAGTTCTAGCGGGACTAGCGGGAGGGCCGTCTACAATGAGCAGTTCTTC.

This clonotype was observed a few times. The chain links TRBV27 to TRBJ2-5; TRBD2 matches at 11 bases. This CDR3 spans 16 amino acids. Germline-derived CDR1 and CDR2 are MNHEY and SMNVEV (reference sequence). V shed 4 bases, J shed 2 bases, and the junction held 6 bases outside the gene matches. For the CDR3, the DNA is TGTGCCAGCAGTTCCCAACTAGCGGGAGTACAAGAGACCCAGTACTTC. This gives the protein CASSSQLAGVQETQYF.

This clonotype was counted ten times or more. The J gene is TRBJ2-7, the V gene TRBV7-2; TRBD2 matches 8 bases. CDR3 length equals 14 residues. Germline CDR1 SGHTA, CDR2 FQGNSA. The trim removed 3 bases at V and 4 bases at J, leaving 5 bases unmatched. In DNA, the CDR3 is TGTGCCAGCAGCTTGACGGGAGGGCGGTACGAGCAGTACTTC. It yields the protein CASSLTGGRYEQYF.

The chain carries TRBV19 and TRBJ2-2, with 12 bases identical to TRBD1. This CDR3 comprises 17 residues. The V gene end was trimmed by 3 bases and the J gene end by 4 bases; junction bases not matched to a gene: 6. Looked up from germline, CDR1 is LNHDA and CDR2 is SQIVND (reference sequence). The CDR3 loop reads CASSISGTGGFTGELFF. The CDR3 DNA reads TGTGCCAGTAGTATTTCTGGGACAGGGGGCTTCACCGGGGAGCTGTTTTTT.

This clonotype was seen a few times. The chain carries TRBV24-1 and TRBJ2-5; 7 nucleotides match TRBD2. After removal of 0 bases from V and 5 bases from J, the junction contained 5 bases not matched to a gene. Germline values: CDR1 KGHDR, CDR2 SFDVKD. CDR3 length: 15 amino acids. This chain's CDR3 is CATSDLAGAWETQYF. The CDR3 nucleotides read TGTGCCACCAGTGATTTGGCGGGAGCGTGGGAGACCCAGTACTTC.

This clonotype occurred many times. This sequence joins TRBV7-9 and TRBJ2-7, with TRBD2 as a possible D gene (6 bases). Germline CDR1 and CDR2: SEHNR and FQNEAQ (reference sequence). Trimming pared 5 bases from V and 1 base from J, leaving 15 bases between. The CDR3 loop spans 15 amino acids. This CDR3 reads CASSPRDLESYEQYF. The CDR3 region has the DNA TGTGCCAGCAGCCCCCGGGACTTGGAATCCTACGAGCAGTACTTC.

This sequence joins TRBV28 and TRBJ2-7; D not certain. The CDR3 extends over 15 amino acids. Trimming cost V 5 bases and J 3 bases, with 17 bases left between them. CDR1 is MDHEN, CDR2 SYDVKM, per germline. CDR3 protein: CASSGPFMGFYEQYF. The CDR3 bases are TGTGCCAGCAGTGGGCCGTTCATGGGATTCTACGAGCAGTACTTC.

V gene TRBV2 combines with J gene TRBJ1-5, with D tentatively TRBD1 (5 bases). V was trimmed by 2 bases and J by 5 bases, leaving 7 bases between them. Germline V gene lookup returns CDR1 SNHLY and CDR2 FYNNEI. This CDR3 region has 13 residues. The CDR3 protein is CASSEQGYQPQHF. CDR3 in DNA: TGTGCCAGCAGTGAACAGGGCTATCAGCCCCAGCATTTT. The full variable domain, with the rest looked up from reference TRBV2 and TRBJ1-5, is EPEVTQTPSHQVTQMGQEVILRCVPISNHLYFYWYRQILGQKVEFLVSFYNNEISEKSEIFDDQFSVERPDGSNFTLKIRSTKLEDSAMYFCASSEQGYQPQHFGDGTRLSIL.

In its sample, this clonotype was seen many times. The gene calls are TRBV24-1 and TRBJ1-1, with D unclear. The germline V gene has CDR1 KGHDR and CDR2 SFDVKD. V lost 0 bases, J lost 7 bases, and 8 bases lay in between. The CDR3 extends over 13 amino acids. This chain's CDR3 is CATSDLLIGEAFF. In nucleotides, the CDR3 is TGTGCCACCAGTGATTTGCTTATAGGTGAAGCTTTCTTT.

Many counts were recorded for this clonotype. The chain couples TRBV2 to TRBJ2-5; 8 bases line up with TRBD2. V shed 6 bases and J 5 bases; nucleotides not matched to a gene: 2. Germline CDR1 reads SNHLY; CDR2 reads FYNNEI. The CDR3 extends over 12 amino acids. CDR3 amino acids: CASRVAGETQYF. CDR3 coding DNA: TGTGCCAGCAGAGTAGCGGGGGAGACCCAGTACTTC. The complete variable domain, with remaining parts taken from reference TRBV2 and TRBJ2-5, reads EPEVTQTPSHQVTQMGQEVILRCVPISNHLYFYWYRQILGQKVEFLVSFYNNEISEKSEIFDDQFSVERPDGSNFTLKIRSTKLEDSAMYFCASRVAGETQYFGPGTRLLVL.

The J gene is TRBJ2-5, the V gene TRBV11-2; the D is unclear. Per the germline V gene, CDR1 is SGHAT and CDR2 is FQNNGV. Trimming cost V 5 bases and J 5 bases, with 9 bases left between them. CDR3 length equals 12 residues. CDR3 sequence reads: CASSTYTETQYF. CDR3 in DNA: TGTGCCAGCAGCACCTATACGGAGACCCAGTACTTC.

This clonotype occurred many times. The chain is built from TRBV4-3 and TRBJ2-7; D unresolved. CDR1 and CDR2 (germline): LGHNA, YSLEER. The CDR3 loop spans 15 amino acids. The germline V and J ends were trimmed by 0 bases and 5 bases, with 14 bases remaining between them. The CDR3 here is CASSQDKGWPNEQYF. The CDR3 region has the DNA TGCGCCAGCAGCCAAGACAAAGGCTGGCCAAACGAGCAGTACTTC.

There are a few counts of this clonotype. The chain employs TRBV5-6 and TRBJ2-2, with TRBD1 identical over 7 bases. CDR1 and CDR2 from the germline V gene are SGHDT and YYEEEE. CDR3 length: 16 residues. The V and J ends lost 4 bases and 1 base, in that order; junction bases with no gene match: 7. CDR3 sequence: CASSPWTGVNTGELFF. DNA of the CDR3: TGTGCCAGCAGCCCCTGGACAGGAGTGAACACCGGGGAGCTGTTTTTT. Looking up the rest from reference TRBV5-6 and TRBJ2-2 gives the full variable domain: DAGVTQSPTHLIKTRGQQVTLRCSPKSGHDTVSWYQQALGQGPQFIFQYYEEEERQRGNFPDRFSGHQFPNYSSELNVNALLLGDSALYLCASSPWTGVNTGELFFGEGSRLTVL.

This clonotype was recorded at least ten times. V and J are TRBV11-3 and TRBJ2-1; D may be TRBD2 (5 bases). Germline CDR1 reads SGHNT; CDR2 reads YENEEA. V dropped 1 base and J dropped 5 bases, with 9 bases sitting between them. This CDR3 comprises 14 residues. DNA of the CDR3: TGTGCCAGCAGCTTAGGGCGGGCCGACAATGAGCAGTTCTTC. It is translated as CASSLGRADNEQFF.

This clonotype was detected many times. The chain employs TRBV29-1 and TRBJ1-2; 7 bases are a match to TRBD1. CDR1 is SQVTM and CDR2 is ANQGSEA in the germline V gene. The J segment lost 3 bases and the V segment lost 1 base, leaving 8 bases of the junction unmatched. The CDR3 has 15 amino acids. In DNA form, the CDR3 reads TGCAGCGTTGAAGCTCAGGGGGAACCGGACTATGGCTACACCTTC. Residues: CSVEAQGEPDYGYTF.

This clonotype was counted ten times or more. The chain carries TRBV28 and TRBJ1-5; D unclear. This CDR3 contains 12 residues. Trimming left V 4 bases short and J 5 bases short, with 6 bases between. Germline CDR1 is MDHEN and CDR2 is SYDVKM. CDR3 DNA: TGTGCCAGCAGTTCGCAATATCAGCCCCAGCATTTT. It codes for CASSSQYQPQHF. The full variable domain, rest sourced from reference TRBV28 and TRBJ1-5, is DVKVTQSSRYLVKRTGEKVFLECVQDMDHENMFWYRQDPGLGLRLIYFSYDVKMKEKGDIPEGYSVSREKKERFSLILESASTNQTSMYLCASSSQYQPQHFGDGTRLSIL.

The chain joins TRBV7-3 to TRBJ2-2; TRBD1 matches at 7 bases. Germline lookup yields CDR1 SGHTA and CDR2 FQGTGA. The CDR3 runs 15 residues. Trimming cost V 8 bases and J 7 bases; bases outside gene matches: 13. In DNA, the CDR3 is TGTGCCAGCTGCCGACACGGACAGGAAAACGGGGAGCTGTTTTTT. This translates into CASCRHGQENGELFF.

In this sample, this clonotype turned up many times. The gene calls are TRBV2 and TRBJ1-1; D gene uncertain. The V gene lost 4 bases and the J gene lost 5 bases, with 14 bases spanning the gap. The CDR3 is 14 residues long. In germline, CDR1 is SNHLY, CDR2 FYNNEI. Here the CDR3 reads CASSAHKGPTEAFF. The CDR3 bases are TGTGCCAGCAGTGCCCACAAGGGCCCTACTGAAGCTTTCTTT. Combining the CDR3 with reference TRBV2 and TRBJ1-1 gives the whole variable domain EPEVTQTPSHQVTQMGQEVILRCVPISNHLYFYWYRQILGQKVEFLVSFYNNEISEKSEIFDDQFSVERPDGSNFTLKIRSTKLEDSAMYFCASSAHKGPTEAFFGQGTRLTVV.

This clonotype was detected a few times. The gene calls are TRBV12-3 or TRBV12-4 and TRBJ1-2, with D perhaps matching TRBD1 (5 bases). Trimming left V 5 bases short and J 14 bases short, with 18 bases between. The CDR3 sequence is 12 residues long. The CDR3 loop reads CASSLNPGLETF. Here the CDR3 DNA reads TGTGCCAGCAGTCTCAACCCAGGGTTAGAAACCTTC.

The chain has TRBV27 and TRBJ2-2, with 10 bases matching TRBD2. Germline CDR1 and CDR2: MNHEY and SMNVEV (reference sequence). J was trimmed by 3 bases and V by 5 bases; bases with no gene match: 6. This CDR3 comprises 16 residues. The CDR3 loop is CASSTTSGFYTGELFF. DNA of the CDR3: TGTGCCAGCAGTACGACTAGCGGGTTTTACACCGGGGAGCTGTTTTTT.

At least ten counts were recorded for this clonotype. At one boundary the junction diverges from the germline segment, which might be a read error. V usage is TRBV20-1 and J usage is TRBJ1-4; D ambiguous. The V gene's germline CDR1 is DFQATT and CDR2 SNEGSKA (reference sequence). The CDR3 covers 13 residues. The CDR3 DNA sequence: TGCAGTGCTGGAGACGACTGGGATGAAAAACTGTTTTTT. This sequence encodes CSAGDDWDEKLFF.

This clonotype came up many times. The chain uses TRBV12-3 or TRBV12-4 and TRBJ2-7; D may correspond to TRBD1 or TRBD2 (6 bases each). The CDR3 totals 17 residues. The V and J ends lost 6 bases and 0 bases respectively, with 21 bases between them. The CDR3 bases are TGTGCCAGCAGCGCACCCTCGGTCGGGGGCGCCTCCTACGAGCAGTACTTC. This codes for CASSAPSVGGASYEQYF.

The chain employs TRBV5-5 and TRBJ2-7; D gene ambiguous. Trimming stripped 4 bases from V and 0 bases from J, with 14 bases between. Germline CDR1 reads SGHKS; CDR2 reads YYEKEE (reference sequence). The CDR3 totals 15 residues. The CDR3 sequence: CASSPEPPISYEQYF. Here the CDR3 DNA reads TGTGCCAGCAGCCCTGAGCCCCCCATCTCCTACGAGCAGTACTTC. Together with reference TRBV5-5 and TRBJ2-7, the CDR3 gives the full variable domain: DAGVTQSPTHLIKTRGQQVTLRCSPISGHKSVSWYQQVLGQGPQFIFQYYEKEERGRGNFPDRFSARQFPNYSSELNVNALLLGDSALYLCASSPEPPISYEQYFGPGTRLTVT.

The chain recombines TRBV27 with TRBJ2-6, with TRBD2 matching 7 bases. The CDR3 is 17 amino acids. The V and J ends lost 4 bases and 6 bases, in that order; junction bases with no gene match: 12. The germline V gene encodes CDR1 MNHEY and CDR2 SMNVEV (reference sequence). CDR3 residues: CASSSPGLGVKANVLTF. CDR3 DNA: TGTGCCAGCAGTTCCCCTGGACTAGGGGTTAAGGCCAACGTCCTGACTTTC.

This clonotype has just a few counts. The CDR3 sequence: CASSSMTASGANVLTF. In DNA form, the CDR3 reads TGTGCCAGCAGCTCAATGACAGCGTCTGGGGCCAACGTCCTGACTTTC. The chain uses TRBV7-2 and TRBJ2-6; possible D gene TRBD1, 5 bases. This CDR3 region has 16 residues. The germline V gene has CDR1 SGHTA and CDR2 FQGNSA. Trimming removed 4 bases from V and 1 base from J, with 11 bases in between.

This clonotype was found many times. This chain joins TRBV30 and TRBJ2-3, with 12 bases identical to TRBD2. V shed 3 bases and J 5 bases; nucleotides not matched to a gene: 9. The CDR3 contains 16 residues. Germline lookup yields CDR1 GTSNPN and CDR2 SVGIG (reference sequence). Written as DNA, the CDR3 is TGTGCCTGGAGGGGTCTAGCGGGAGGGCCAAAAGATACGCAGTATTTT. Translated, it gives CAWRGLAGGPKDTQYF.

The rearrangement links TRBV6-1 to TRBJ1-6; possible D gene TRBD1, 6 bases. The CDR3 consists of 14 residues. V lost 6 bases and J lost 10, with 16 bases in between. Germline V gene data show CDR1 as MNHNS and CDR2 as SASEGT. The CDR3 reads CASSTRGAGSPLHF. The DNA of the CDR3 is TGTGCCAGCAGCACCAGGGGTGCGGGGTCACCCCTCCACTTT.